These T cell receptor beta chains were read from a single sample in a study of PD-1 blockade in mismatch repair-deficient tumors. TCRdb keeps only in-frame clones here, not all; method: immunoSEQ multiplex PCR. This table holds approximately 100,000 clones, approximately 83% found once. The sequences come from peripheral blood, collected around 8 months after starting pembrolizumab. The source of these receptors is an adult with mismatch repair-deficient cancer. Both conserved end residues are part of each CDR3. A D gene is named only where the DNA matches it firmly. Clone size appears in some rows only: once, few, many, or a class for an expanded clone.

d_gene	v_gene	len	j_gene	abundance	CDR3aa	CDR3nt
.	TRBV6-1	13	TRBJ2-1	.	CASIQVALNEQFF	TGTGCCAGCATCCAGGTAGCCCTCAATGAGCAGTTCTTC
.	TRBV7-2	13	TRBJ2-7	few	CASSLDLNYEQYF	TGTGCCAGCAGCCTGGACTTGAACTACGAGCAGTACTTC
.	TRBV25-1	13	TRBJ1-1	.	CASSERDHTEAFF	TGTGCCAGCAGTGAAAGGGATCACACTGAAGCTTTCTTT
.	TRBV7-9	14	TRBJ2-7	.	CASTPLVGIYEQYF	TGTGCCAGCACCCCTCTTGTGGGAATCTACGAGCAGTACTTC
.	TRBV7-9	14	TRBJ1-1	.	CASSLVGSMSEAFF	TGTGCCAGCAGCTTAGTCGGGTCAATGTCTGAAGCTTTCTTT
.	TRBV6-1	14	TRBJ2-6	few	CASIGGAGANVLTF	TGTGCCAGCATTGGGGGGGCAGGGGCCAACGTCCTGACTTTC
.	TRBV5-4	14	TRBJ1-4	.	CASSLNRAREKLFF	TGTGCCAGCAGCTTGAACAGGGCGAGGGAAAAACTGTTTTTT
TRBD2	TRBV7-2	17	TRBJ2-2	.	CASSHPLSGRNTGELFF	TGTGCCAGCAGCCACCCCCTTAGCGGGAGGAACACCGGGGAGCTGTTTTTT
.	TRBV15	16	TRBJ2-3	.	CATSRLRQETTDTQYF	TGTGCCACCAGCAGACTCAGACAGGAGACCACAGATACGCAGTATTTT
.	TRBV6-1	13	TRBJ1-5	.	CASSVGIYQPQHF	TGTGCCAGCAGCGTGGGGATCTATCAGCCCCAGCATTTT
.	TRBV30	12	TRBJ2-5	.	CAWSNRKETQYF	TGTGCCTGGTCCAACAGAAAAGAGACCCAGTACTTC
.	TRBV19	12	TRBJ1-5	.	CASNQGSQPQHF	TGTGCCAGTAACCAGGGAAGTCAGCCCCAGCATTTT
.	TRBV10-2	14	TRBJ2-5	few	CASSRARREETQYF	TGCGCCAGCAGTCGAGCAAGACGGGAAGAGACCCAGTACTTC
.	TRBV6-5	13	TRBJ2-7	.	CASFDGRSYEQYF	TGTGCCAGTTTTGACGGACGATCCTACGAGCAGTACTTC
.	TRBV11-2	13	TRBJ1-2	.	CASSPPAVYGYTF	TGTGCCAGCAGCCCGCCCGCCGTTTATGGCTACACCTTC
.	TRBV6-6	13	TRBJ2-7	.	CASSPGRISEQYF	TGTGCCAGCAGCCCAGGACGGATAAGCGAGCAGTACTTC
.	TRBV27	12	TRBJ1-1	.	CASRAPGNEAFF	TGTGCCAGCAGAGCCCCGGGCAATGAAGCTTTCTTT
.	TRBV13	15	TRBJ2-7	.	CASSLGPEGPYEQYF	TGTGCCAGCAGCTTAGGCCCTGAGGGTCCCTACGAGCAGTACTTC
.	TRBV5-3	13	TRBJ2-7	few	CARSPVGANEQYF	TGTGCCAGAAGCCCCGTTGGGGCCAACGAGCAGTACTTC
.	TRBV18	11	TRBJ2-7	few	CASQGQYEQYF	TGTGCCAGTCAGGGGCAGTACGAGCAGTACTTC
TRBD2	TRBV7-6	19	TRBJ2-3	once	CASSLARFASGLRTDTQYF	TGTGCCAGCAGCTTAGCAAGATTCGCTAGCGGGCTACGCACAGATACGCAGTATTTT
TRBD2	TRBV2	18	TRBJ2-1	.	CAGWGLAGGTSSYNEQFF	TGTGCCGGTTGGGGACTAGCGGGAGGGACTAGCTCCTACAATGAGCAGTTCTTC
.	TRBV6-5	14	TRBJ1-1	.	CASSYSPAVAEAFF	TGTGCCAGCAGTTACTCACCAGCCGTCGCTGAAGCTTTCTTT
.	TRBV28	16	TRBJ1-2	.	CASSLLSVGSDYGYTF	TGTGCCAGCAGTTTATTGAGTGTAGGAAGTGACTATGGCTACACCTTC
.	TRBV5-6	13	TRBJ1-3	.	CASSWASGNTIYF	TGTGCCAGCAGCTGGGCCTCTGGAAACACCATATATTTT